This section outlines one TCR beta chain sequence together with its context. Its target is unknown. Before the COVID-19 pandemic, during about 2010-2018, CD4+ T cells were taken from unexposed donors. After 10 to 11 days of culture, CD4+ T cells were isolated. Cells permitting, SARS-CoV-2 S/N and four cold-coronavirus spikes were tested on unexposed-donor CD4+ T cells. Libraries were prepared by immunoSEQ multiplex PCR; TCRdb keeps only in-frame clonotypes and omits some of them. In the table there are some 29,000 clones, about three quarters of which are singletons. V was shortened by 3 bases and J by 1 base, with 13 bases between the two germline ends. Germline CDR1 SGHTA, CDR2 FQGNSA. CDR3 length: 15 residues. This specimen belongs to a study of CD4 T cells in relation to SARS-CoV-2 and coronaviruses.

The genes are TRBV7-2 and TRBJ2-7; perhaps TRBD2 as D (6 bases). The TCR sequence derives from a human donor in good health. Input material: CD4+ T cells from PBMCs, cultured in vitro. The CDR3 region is CASSFARGGSYEQYF. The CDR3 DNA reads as TGTGCCAGCAGCTTCGCGCGGGGCGGGTCCTACGAGCAGTACTTC.